These 31 T cell receptor beta chains were all obtained from the same sample, sequenced in a study of technical replicates of blood from a handful of donors. Libraries were prepared by immunoSEQ multiplex PCR; TCRdb keeps only in-frame clonotypes and omits some of them. The table shows about 100,000 clones, with 95% occurring only once. Material for sequencing was T cells isolated from PBMCs. These TCRs come from a human donor in good health.

The chain joins TRBV2 to TRBJ2-7, with a tentative D call TRBD1 (5 bases). With 3 bases removed from V and 3 bases from J, the gap between germline ends came to 18 bases. Germline V gives CDR1 SNHLY, CDR2 FYNNEI. The CDR3 has 16 amino acids. Written as DNA, the CDR3 is TGTGCCAGCAGTGAGTCTTGGGGCGTCTGGGGCTACGAGCAGTACTTC. Translated, it gives CASSESWGVWGYEQYF.

The rearrangement links TRBV20-1 to TRBJ2-3, with no clear D. CDR1 and CDR2 (germline): DFQATT, SNEGSKA (reference sequence). The CDR3 consists of 11 residues. Deletions cut 6 bases from V and 5 bases from J, with 9 bases between. DNA for the CDR3: TGCAGTGCCCGGCCGGGAGATACGCAGTATTTT. It codes for CSARPGDTQYF.

The chain's CDR3 is CASRLASYNEQFF. In DNA form, the CDR3 reads TGTGCCAGCAGACTAGCCTCCTACAATGAGCAGTTCTTC. V gene TRBV6-5 combines with J gene TRBJ2-1, with D perhaps matching TRBD2 (6 bases). This CDR3 has 13 residues. The germline CDR1 and CDR2 sequences are MNHEY and SVGAGI. Trimming cost V 6 bases and J 0 bases, with 6 bases left between them.

This clone was observed a handful of times. V usage is TRBV7-9 and J usage is TRBJ1-1; D may be TRBD1 (5 bases). The CDR3 length is 14 residues. Trimming left V 1 base short and J 3 bases short, with 9 bases between. Germline V lookup: CDR1 SEHNR, CDR2 FQNEAQ (reference sequence). This CDR3 is CASSLEARDTEAFF. Here the CDR3 DNA reads TGTGCCAGCAGCTTAGAAGCCAGGGACACTGAAGCTTTCTTT.

The V gene is TRBV27, the J gene TRBJ2-2; no clear D gene. The CDR3 is 13 amino acids. The V gene's germline CDR1 is MNHEY and CDR2 SMNVEV (reference sequence). Trimming left V 3 bases short and J 4 bases short, with 6 bases between. This CDR3 is CASSFSVTGELFF. The CDR3 DNA follows: TGTGCCAGCAGTTTCTCAGTCACCGGGGAGCTGTTTTTT.

This chain connects TRBV7-9 to TRBJ2-7, with 9 nucleotides matching TRBD1. V gave up 3 bases and J gave up 4 bases; unmatched junction bases: 10. The CDR3 length is 16 residues. The V gene's germline CDR1 is SEHNR and CDR2 FQNEAQ (reference sequence). The CDR3 DNA sequence: TGTGCCAGCAGCTTTGCCGGGACAGGGATATCATACGAGCAGTACTTC. Translating gives CASSFAGTGISYEQYF.

V is TRBV28 and J is TRBJ2-1; D perhaps matches TRBD2 (6 bases). The germline gives CDR1 MDHEN, CDR2 SYDVKM. Deletions cut 2 bases from V and 1 base from J, with 12 bases between. The CDR3 has 16 amino acids. CDR3 residues: CASSLTGLSSYNEQFF. As DNA, the CDR3 is TGTGCCAGCAGTTTAACGGGACTTAGTTCCTACAATGAGCAGTTCTTC.

There are a few counts of this clone. This chain joins TRBV27 and TRBJ1-2, with 10 bases identical to TRBD1. Germline-derived CDR1 and CDR2 are MNHEY and SMNVEV (reference sequence). CDR3 size: 14 residues. V trimming: 4 bases; J trimming: 5 bases; junction bases outside the gene matches: 4. Here the CDR3 reads CASSSDRGLYGYTF. The CDR3 bases are TGTGCCAGCAGTTCAGACAGGGGGCTATATGGCTACACCTTC.

The V call is TRBV10-3, the J call TRBJ2-1, with 11 bases lining up with TRBD2. CDR1 and CDR2 (germline): ENHRY, SYGVKD. The CDR3 length is 16 residues. Germline trimming cut 0 bases from V and 10 bases from J; bases unmatched to any gene: 8. CDR3 in amino acids: CAISESILAGAGEQFF. Here the CDR3 DNA reads TGTGCCATCAGTGAGTCGATACTAGCGGGGGCGGGAGAGCAGTTCTTC.

This chain uses TRBV7-2 with TRBJ2-3; D perhaps matches TRBD1 (5 bases). Trimming cost V 2 bases and J 2 bases, with 11 bases left between them. This CDR3 contains 15 residues. CDR1 is SGHTA and CDR2 is FQGNSA in the germline V gene. The CDR3 DNA sequence: TGTGCCAGCAGCTTATGGGGCAGGGACACAGATACGCAGTATTTT. Translated, it gives CASSLWGRDTDTQYF.

The J gene is TRBJ1-2, the V gene TRBV6-5; 9 bases fit TRBD1. Germline V gene data show CDR1 as MNHEY and CDR2 as SVGAGI. The CDR3 totals 15 residues. V was clipped by 7 bases and J by 1 base; unmatched bases: 7. CDR3 nucleotide sequence: TGTGCCAGCACCAAGGACAGGGGAGTTAACTATGGCTACACCTTC. Residues: CASTKDRGVNYGYTF.

The chain joins TRBV7-2 to TRBJ2-3; 9 bases agree with TRBD2. From germline, CDR1 is SGHTA and CDR2 FQGNSA. The CDR3 is made up of 16 amino acids. V was pared by 4 bases and J by 5 bases, with 10 bases of the junction left unmatched. The CDR3 loop is CASSSLGRGGRDTQYF. The CDR3, as DNA: TGTGCCAGCAGCTCCCTCGGGCGGGGGGGTCGAGATACGCAGTATTTT.

The V gene is TRBV14, the J gene TRBJ1-6, with 7 bases identical to TRBD1. There are 15 residues in the CDR3. Germline V gene lookup returns CDR1 SGHDN and CDR2 FVKESK. Trimming cost V 3 bases and J 8 bases; bases outside gene matches: 7. For the CDR3, the DNA is TGTGCCAGCAGCCACTCGGGACAGTTGGATTCACCCCTCCACTTT. Translation: CASSHSGQLDSPLHF.

The J gene is TRBJ2-5, the V gene TRBV6-5; the match to TRBD2 covers 8 bases. There are 16 residues in the CDR3. The trim removed 0 bases at V and 4 bases at J, leaving 7 bases unmatched. Germline lookup yields CDR1 MNHEY and CDR2 SVGAGI. The CDR3 loop reads CASSYSVTSAPETQYF. In DNA, the CDR3 is TGTGCCAGCAGTTACTCGGTGACTAGCGCCCCAGAGACCCAGTACTTC.

The gene calls are TRBV5-6 and TRBJ1-2; 7 bases align to TRBD1. The CDR3 runs to 12 residues. The J segment lost 5 bases and the V segment lost 5 bases, leaving 3 bases of the junction unmatched. Germline loops: CDR1 SGHDT, CDR2 YYEEEE. CDR3 sequence reads: CASRLTGYGYTF. CDR3 nucleotide sequence: TGTGCCAGCAGACTGACAGGGTATGGCTACACCTTC.

This chain uses TRBV6-1 with TRBJ2-7; TRBD1 matches at 11 bases. The V segment lost 6 bases and the J segment 1 base; nucleotides outside the gene matches: 5. Germline V gene data show CDR1 as MNHNS and CDR2 as SASEGT. The CDR3 extends over 15 amino acids. This CDR3 reads CASSGTGGRSYEQYF. CDR3 sequence (DNA): TGTGCCAGCAGCGGGACAGGGGGGAGGTCCTACGAGCAGTACTTC.

The V and J genes are TRBV6-1 and TRBJ1-1, with 7 bases that match TRBD1. Germline lookup yields CDR1 MNHNS and CDR2 SASEGT. The CDR3 has 12 residues. The ends lost 3 bases at V and 8 bases at J; junction bases unmatched: 3. CDR3 nucleotides: TGTGCCAGCAGTGAGGTGACAGGGGAAGCTTTCTTT. Translated: CASSEVTGEAFF.

The chain links TRBV11-2 to TRBJ2-7; 8 bases map to TRBD1. Germline assignment: CDR1 SGHAT and CDR2 FQNNGV. J was trimmed by 3 bases and V by 3 bases; bases with no gene match: 4. This CDR3 region has 14 residues. CDR3 region: CASSFRTGSYEQYF. The DNA of the CDR3 is TGTGCCAGCAGCTTCCGGACAGGGAGCTACGAGCAGTACTTC.

The chain has TRBV28 and TRBJ1-4; D ambiguous. CDR1 and CDR2 from the germline V gene are MDHEN and SYDVKM. The CDR3 runs to 14 residues. Trimming took 8 bases from V and 5 from J, leaving 15 bases between them. CDR3 region: CASHEEFTNEKLFF. The DNA of the CDR3 is TGTGCCAGCCACGAGGAGTTCACGAATGAAAAACTGTTTTTT.

This clone was counted a single time. CDR3 sequence (DNA): TGTGCCAGCAGTGCGTTCCAGGAAAATGGCCCCCCCCAGTACTTC. Protein product: CASSAFQENGPPQYF. This rearrangement joins TRBV2 to TRBJ2-7, with no clear D. V lost 4 bases to trimming and J lost 10 bases, with 23 bases between them. Looked up from germline, CDR1 is SNHLY and CDR2 is FYNNEI. The CDR3 is made up of 15 amino acids.

The chain couples TRBV19 to TRBJ1-5; D is possibly TRBD1 (5 bases). The CDR3 spans 14 residues. Looked up from germline, CDR1 is LNHDA and CDR2 is SQIVND (reference sequence). Trimming shortened V by 3 bases and J by 4 bases, and 10 bases separated the two germline ends. The CDR3 DNA is TGTGCCAGTAGTATTGGCAGGGATAATCAGCCCCAGCATTTT. It encodes CASSIGRDNQPQHF.

The rearrangement links TRBV4-1 to TRBJ2-7; the D gene is possibly TRBD1 (6 bases). CDR3 length: 14 residues. Trimming removed 1 base from V and 2 bases from J, with 9 bases in between. CDR1 and CDR2 from the germline V gene are MGHRA and YSYEKL. CDR3 nucleotides: TGCGCCAGCAGCCAAGGGGGGCTGACCTACGAGCAGTACTTC. It encodes CASSQGGLTYEQYF.

The chain recombines TRBV10-1 with TRBJ2-1; 9 bases are a match to TRBD1. The V gene end was trimmed by 4 bases and the J gene end by 3 bases; junction bases not matched to a gene: 10. Germline CDR1 and CDR2: WNHNN and SYGVQD (reference sequence). This CDR3 has 17 amino acids. The CDR3 DNA is TGCGCCAGCAGTGGATATTCCACAGGGGGCGGCTACAATGAGCAGTTCTTC. It encodes CASSGYSTGGGYNEQFF.

The chain couples TRBV19 to TRBJ2-7; TRBD1 matches at 12 bases. Trimming cost V 3 bases and J 7 bases; bases outside gene matches: 4. CDR1 and CDR2 (germline): LNHDA, SQIVND (reference sequence). The CDR3 covers 14 residues. The CDR3 bases are TGTGCCAGTAGTATTTGGGACAGGGGGCTTGAGCAGTACTTC. It encodes CASSIWDRGLEQYF.

This chain joins TRBV19 and TRBJ2-7; TRBD1 aligns across 9 bases. V was pared by 7 bases and J by 0 bases, with 7 bases of the junction left unmatched. From germline, CDR1 is LNHDA and CDR2 SQIVND (reference sequence). This CDR3 is built from 15 residues. The CDR3 region is CASTSGTGFSYEQYF. The CDR3 bases are TGTGCCAGTACCTCCGGGACAGGGTTCTCCTACGAGCAGTACTTC.

CDR3 region: CASSLDPLSGGNTIYF. The CDR3, as DNA: TGTGCCAGCAGCTTGGATCCCCTCTCGGGAGGAAACACCATATATTTT. J is TRBJ1-3 and V is TRBV5-4; D remains ambiguous. Trimming left V 0 bases short and J 4 bases short, with 14 bases between. The CDR3 contains 16 residues. The germline V gene encodes CDR1 SGHNT and CDR2 YYREEE (reference sequence).

V and J are TRBV25-1 and TRBJ1-1, with D unclear. CDR1 and CDR2 (germline): MGHDK, SYGVNS. Deletions cut 5 bases from V and 8 bases from J, with 18 bases between. This CDR3 has 14 amino acids. CDR3 amino acids: CASSLAGSSGEAFF. The CDR3 nucleotides are TGTGCCAGCAGTCTCGCCGGCAGTTCCGGGGAAGCTTTCTTT.

The chain carries TRBV5-1 and TRBJ1-3; D ambiguous. CDR1 is SGHRS and CDR2 is YFSETQ in the germline V gene. V lost 0 bases and J lost 3, with 16 bases in between. This CDR3 region has 17 residues. CDR3 sequence: CASSLASQVGGGNTIYF. CDR3 sequence (DNA): TGCGCCAGCAGCTTGGCCTCGCAGGTTGGTGGTGGAAACACCATATATTTT.

This chain uses TRBV14 with TRBJ1-4, with a possible D match to TRBD1 (5 bases). V was clipped by 0 bases and J by 1 base, with 12 bases between them. The CDR3 is made up of 17 amino acids. Germline V lookup: CDR1 SGHDN, CDR2 FVKESK. CDR3 in DNA: TGTGCCAGCAGCCAAGAGGTGGAGGGGAAAACTAATGAAAAACTGTTTTTT. It codes for CASSQEVEGKTNEKLFF. The full variable domain, with the rest looked up from reference TRBV14 and TRBJ1-4, is EAGVTQFPSHSVIEKGQTVTLRCDPISGHDNLYWYRRVMGKEIKFLLHFVKESKQDESGMPNNRFLAERTGGTYSTLKVQPAELEDSGVYFCASSQEVEGKTNEKLFFGSGTQLSVL.

V gene TRBV5-6 combines with J gene TRBJ1-3, with 11 bases aligning to TRBD1. The germline V gene has CDR1 SGHDT and CDR2 YYEEEE. The length of the CDR3 is 16 residues. The V gene end was trimmed by 3 bases and the J gene end by 0 bases; junction bases not matched to a gene: 2. CDR3 residues: CASSWDRGFSGNTIYF. CDR3 in DNA: TGTGCCAGCAGCTGGGACAGGGGGTTCTCTGGAAACACCATATATTTT.

The chain recombines TRBV18 with TRBJ1-1; 8 nucleotides align to TRBD1. CDR1 and CDR2 (germline): KGHSH, LQKENI. The CDR3 contains 13 residues. V dropped 3 bases and J dropped 5; count of bases not matched to a gene: 2. The CDR3 reads CASSPGQVTEAFF. The DNA of the CDR3 is TGTGCCAGCTCACCGGGACAGGTGACTGAAGCTTTCTTT.